Many counts were recorded for the clone carrying this T cell receptor (beta chain). This record belongs to a study of T cells in Graves' hyperthyroidism and ophthalmopathy. Amplified TCR beta CDR3 regions derived from RNA transcripts. The TCR CDR3 first-round RT-PCR relied on the HTBI primer set. TCRdb itself ran the multiplex PCR reads through MiXCR, one entry per CDR3 protein. The sample comprises approximately 600,000 distinct CDR3 sequences, around 16% of which are singletons, and 3.5% to 4% rests with the top ten. Germline trimming cut 4 bases from V and 5 bases from J; bases unmatched to any gene: 9. This CDR3 comprises 16 residues. Germline CDR1 reads MNHEY; CDR2 reads SMNVEV (reference sequence).

Material for sequencing was blood. This chain links TRBV27 with TRBJ2-3; TRBD2 aligns across 10 bases. The receptor was derived from a woman aged 30 to 39 with Graves' hyperthyroidism. CDR3 in DNA: TGTGCCAGCAGTTCGTCACTAGCGGGATCGATAGATACGCAGTATTTT. It codes for CASSSSLAGSIDTQYF.